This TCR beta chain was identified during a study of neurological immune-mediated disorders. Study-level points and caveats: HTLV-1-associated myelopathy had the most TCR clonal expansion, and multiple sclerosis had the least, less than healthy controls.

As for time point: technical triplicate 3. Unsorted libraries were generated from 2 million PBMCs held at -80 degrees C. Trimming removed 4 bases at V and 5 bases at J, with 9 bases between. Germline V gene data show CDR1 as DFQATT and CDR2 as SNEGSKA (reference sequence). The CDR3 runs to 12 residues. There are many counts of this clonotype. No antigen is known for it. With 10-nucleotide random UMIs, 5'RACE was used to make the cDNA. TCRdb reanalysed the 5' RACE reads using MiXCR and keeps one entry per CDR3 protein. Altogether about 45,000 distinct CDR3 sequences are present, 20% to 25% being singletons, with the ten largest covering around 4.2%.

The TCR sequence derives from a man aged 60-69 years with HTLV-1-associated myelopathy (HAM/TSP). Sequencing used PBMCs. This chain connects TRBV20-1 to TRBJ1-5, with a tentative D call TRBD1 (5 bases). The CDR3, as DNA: TGCAGTGCTACCCAGGGATATCAGCCCCAGCATTTT. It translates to CSATQGYQPQHF.